This TCR beta chain was profiled in a study of shared clonotypes between healthy human individuals. Study outcomes and limitations: Among the subsets, naive ones generally showed larger estimated richness than memory ones.

Using immunoSEQ multiplex PCR, the repertoire was profiled, and TCRdb retains in-frame clones only, with some absent. Of approximately 2.4 million clones listed, under 97% are singletons. Germline lookup yields CDR1 MNHEY and CDR2 SVGAGI. V gave up 0 bases and J gave up 1 base, with 7 bases separating them. The CDR3 consists of 16 residues. Note on this clone: The antigen remains undetermined. Other nucleotide sequences from this sample produce the same CDR3.

The J gene is TRBJ1-6, the V gene TRBV6-5; perhaps TRBD1 as D (5 bases). The sample consisted of naive CD4+ T cells sorted from blood. Subset here: CD45RA+ positively selected. The clonotype was recovered from a man younger than 35 in good health. The CDR3 reads CASSYSSGSYNSPLHF. For the CDR3, the DNA is TGTGCCAGCAGTTACTCGTCAGGGTCCTATAATTCACCCCTCCACTTT.